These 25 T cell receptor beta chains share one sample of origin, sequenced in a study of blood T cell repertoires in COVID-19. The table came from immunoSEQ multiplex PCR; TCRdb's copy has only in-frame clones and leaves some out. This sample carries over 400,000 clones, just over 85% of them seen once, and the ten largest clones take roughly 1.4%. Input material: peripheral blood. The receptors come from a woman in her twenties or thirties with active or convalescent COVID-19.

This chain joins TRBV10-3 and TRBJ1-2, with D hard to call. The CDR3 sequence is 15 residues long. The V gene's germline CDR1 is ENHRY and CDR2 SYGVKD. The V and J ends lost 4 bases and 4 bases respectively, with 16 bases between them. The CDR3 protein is CAISGSGGLSYGYTF. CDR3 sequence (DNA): TGTGCCATCAGTGGATCTGGCGGGCTTTCCTATGGCTACACCTTC.

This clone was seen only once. CDR3 nucleotides: TGCGCCAGCAGCTTAGGGACAGGGGCCGAAGCTTTCTTT. This sequence encodes CASSLGTGAEAFF. The chain combines TRBV5-1 with TRBJ1-1, with 10 nucleotides matching TRBD1. V was clipped by 2 bases and J by 8 bases; unmatched bases: 3. Per germline, CDR1 SGHRS and CDR2 YFSETQ. This CDR3 region has 13 residues.

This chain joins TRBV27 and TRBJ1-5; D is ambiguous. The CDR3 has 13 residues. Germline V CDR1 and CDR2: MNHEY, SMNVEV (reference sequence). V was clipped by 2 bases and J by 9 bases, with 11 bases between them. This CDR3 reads CASSLISAGPQHF. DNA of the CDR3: TGTGCCAGCAGTTTAATCTCTGCGGGGCCCCAGCATTTT.

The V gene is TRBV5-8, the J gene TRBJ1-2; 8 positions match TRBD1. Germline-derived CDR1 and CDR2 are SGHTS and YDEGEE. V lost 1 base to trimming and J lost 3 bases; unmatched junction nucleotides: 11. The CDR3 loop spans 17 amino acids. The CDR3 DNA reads TGTGCCAGCAGCTTGTCGGGACAGGAGGATATATACTATGGCTACACCTTC. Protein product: CASSLSGQEDIYYGYTF.

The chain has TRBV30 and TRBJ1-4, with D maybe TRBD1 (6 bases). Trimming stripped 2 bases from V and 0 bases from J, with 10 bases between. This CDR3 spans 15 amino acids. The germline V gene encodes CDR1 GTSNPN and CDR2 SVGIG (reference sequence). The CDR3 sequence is CAWSKGTTTNEKLFF. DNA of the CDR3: TGTGCCTGGAGTAAAGGGACAACAACTAATGAAAAACTGTTTTTT. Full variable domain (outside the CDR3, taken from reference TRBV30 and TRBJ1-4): SQTIHQWPATLVQPVGSPLSLECTVEGTSNPNLYWYRQAAGRGLQLLFYSVGIGQISSEVPQNLSASRPQDRQFILSSKKLLLSDSGFYLCAWSKGTTTNEKLFFGSGTQLSVL.

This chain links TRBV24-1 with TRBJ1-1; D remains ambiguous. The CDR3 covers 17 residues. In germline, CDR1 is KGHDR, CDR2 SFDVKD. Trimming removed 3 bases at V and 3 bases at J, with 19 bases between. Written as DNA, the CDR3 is TGTGCCACCAGTGATCGGGGAGGGCCGGCCGGAGACACTGAAGCTTTCTTT. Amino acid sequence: CATSDRGGPAGDTEAFF.

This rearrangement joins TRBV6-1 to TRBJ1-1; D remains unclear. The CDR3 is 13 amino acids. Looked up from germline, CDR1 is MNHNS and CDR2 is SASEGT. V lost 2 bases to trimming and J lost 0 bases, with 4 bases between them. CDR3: CASSEQLNTEAFF. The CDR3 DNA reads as TGTGCCAGCAGTGAACAGTTGAACACTGAAGCTTTCTTT.

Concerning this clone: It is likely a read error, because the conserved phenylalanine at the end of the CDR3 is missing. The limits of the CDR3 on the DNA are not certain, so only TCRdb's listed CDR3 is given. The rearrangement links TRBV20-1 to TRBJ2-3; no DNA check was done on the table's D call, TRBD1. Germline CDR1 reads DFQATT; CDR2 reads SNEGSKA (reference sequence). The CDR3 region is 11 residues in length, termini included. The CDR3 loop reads CSARVGQGQYL.

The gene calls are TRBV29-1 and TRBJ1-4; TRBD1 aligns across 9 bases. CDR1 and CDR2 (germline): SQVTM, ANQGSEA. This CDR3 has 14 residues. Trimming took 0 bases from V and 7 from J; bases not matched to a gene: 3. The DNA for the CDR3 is TGCAGCGTTGAAGATGGGACAGGGATTGAAAAACTGTTTTTT. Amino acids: CSVEDGTGIEKLFF.

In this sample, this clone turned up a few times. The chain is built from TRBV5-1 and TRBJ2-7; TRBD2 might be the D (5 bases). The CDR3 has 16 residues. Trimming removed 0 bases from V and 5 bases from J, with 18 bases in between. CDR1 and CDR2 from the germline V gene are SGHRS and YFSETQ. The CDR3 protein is CASSLGISEGIHEQYF. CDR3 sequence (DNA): TGCGCCAGCAGCTTGGGTATCTCTGAGGGAATCCACGAGCAGTACTTC.

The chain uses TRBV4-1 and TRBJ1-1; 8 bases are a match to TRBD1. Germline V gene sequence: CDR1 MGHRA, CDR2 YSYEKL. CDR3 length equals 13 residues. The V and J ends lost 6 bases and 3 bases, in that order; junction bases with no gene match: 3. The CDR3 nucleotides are TGCGCCAGCAGACAGGACAGGGACACTGAAGCTTTCTTT. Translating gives CASRQDRDTEAFF.

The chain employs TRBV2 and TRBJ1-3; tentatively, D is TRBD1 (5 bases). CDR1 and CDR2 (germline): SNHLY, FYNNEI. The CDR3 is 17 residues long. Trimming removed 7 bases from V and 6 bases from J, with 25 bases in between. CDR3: CASTRTGGDLKKNTIYF. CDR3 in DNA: TGTGCCAGCACCCGTACCGGCGGGGACCTTAAAAAAAACACCATATATTTT.

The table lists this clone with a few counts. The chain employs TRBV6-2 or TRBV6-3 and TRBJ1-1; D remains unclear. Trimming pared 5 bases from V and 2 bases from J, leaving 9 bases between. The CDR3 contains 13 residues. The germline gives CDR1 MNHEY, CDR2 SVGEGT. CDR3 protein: CASSKGGNTEAFF. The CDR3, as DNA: TGTGCCAGCAGTAAAGGAGGTAACACTGAAGCTTTCTTT.

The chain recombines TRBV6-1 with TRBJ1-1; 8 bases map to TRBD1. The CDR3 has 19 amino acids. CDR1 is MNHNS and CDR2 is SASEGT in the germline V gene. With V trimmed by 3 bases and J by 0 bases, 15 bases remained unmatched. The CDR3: CASSEGADRGVRVNTEAFF. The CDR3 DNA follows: TGTGCCAGCAGTGAGGGGGCCGACAGGGGTGTTCGGGTGAACACTGAAGCTTTCTTT.

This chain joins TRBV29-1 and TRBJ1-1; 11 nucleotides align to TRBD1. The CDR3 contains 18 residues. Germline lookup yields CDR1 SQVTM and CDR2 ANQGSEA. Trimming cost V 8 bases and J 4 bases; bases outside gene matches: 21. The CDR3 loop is CSFTRSSPGQGVFTEAFF. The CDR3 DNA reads TGCAGCTTTACACGTTCCTCACCGGGACAGGGGGTTTTCACTGAAGCTTTCTTT.

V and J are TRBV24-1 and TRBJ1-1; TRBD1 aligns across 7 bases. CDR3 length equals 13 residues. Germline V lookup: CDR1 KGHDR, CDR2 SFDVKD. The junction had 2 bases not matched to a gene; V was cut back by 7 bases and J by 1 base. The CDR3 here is CATRQGPNTEAFF. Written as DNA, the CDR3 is TGTGCCACCAGACAGGGGCCGAACACTGAAGCTTTCTTT.

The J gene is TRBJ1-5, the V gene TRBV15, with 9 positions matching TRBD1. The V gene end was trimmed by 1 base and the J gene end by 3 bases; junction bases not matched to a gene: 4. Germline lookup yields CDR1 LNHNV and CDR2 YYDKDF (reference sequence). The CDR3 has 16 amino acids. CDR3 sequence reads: CATSRAGTGYNQPQHF. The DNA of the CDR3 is TGTGCCACCAGCAGAGCCGGGACAGGGTACAATCAGCCCCAGCATTTT.

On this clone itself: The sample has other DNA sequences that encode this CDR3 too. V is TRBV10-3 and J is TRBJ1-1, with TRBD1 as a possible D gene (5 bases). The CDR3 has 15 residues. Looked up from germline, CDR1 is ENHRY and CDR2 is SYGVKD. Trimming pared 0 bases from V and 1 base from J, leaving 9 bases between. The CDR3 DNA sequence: TGTGCCATCAGTGAGTCTGCGGGGGGGAACACTGAAGCTTTCTTT. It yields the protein CAISESAGGNTEAFF.

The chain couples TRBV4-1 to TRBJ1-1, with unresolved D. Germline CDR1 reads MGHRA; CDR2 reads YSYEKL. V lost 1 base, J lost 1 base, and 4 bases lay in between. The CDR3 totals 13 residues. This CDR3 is CASSQVQNTEAFF. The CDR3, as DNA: TGCGCCAGCAGCCAAGTACAGAACACTGAAGCTTTCTTT.

The CDR3 protein is CASNPRGGYEQYF. The CDR3 region has the DNA TGTGCCAGCAACCCTCGGGGGGGGTACGAGCAGTACTTC. The chain couples TRBV6-5 to TRBJ2-7, with 8 bases identical to TRBD2. The ends lost 7 bases at V and 4 bases at J; junction bases unmatched: 6. This CDR3 spans 13 amino acids. CDR1 and CDR2 (germline): MNHEY, SVGAGI.

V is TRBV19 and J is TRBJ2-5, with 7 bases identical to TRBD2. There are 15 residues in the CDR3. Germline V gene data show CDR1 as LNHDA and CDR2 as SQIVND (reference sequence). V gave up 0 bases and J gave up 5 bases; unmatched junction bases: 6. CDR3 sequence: CASSIDGAGRETQYF. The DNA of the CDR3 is TGTGCCAGTAGTATAGATGGAGCCGGGAGGGAGACCCAGTACTTC.

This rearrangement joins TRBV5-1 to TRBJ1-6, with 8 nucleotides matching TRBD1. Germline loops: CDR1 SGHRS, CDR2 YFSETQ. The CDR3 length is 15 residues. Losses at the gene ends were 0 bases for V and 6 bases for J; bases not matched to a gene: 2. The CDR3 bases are TGCGCCAGCAGCTTGGAAACAGGGGGTAATTCACCCCTCCACTTT. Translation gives CASSLETGGNSPLHF.

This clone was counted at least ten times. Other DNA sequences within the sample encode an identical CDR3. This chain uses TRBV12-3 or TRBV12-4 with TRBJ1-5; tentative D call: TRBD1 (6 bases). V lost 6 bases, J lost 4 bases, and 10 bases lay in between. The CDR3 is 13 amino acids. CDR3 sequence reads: CASRGTGNQPQHF. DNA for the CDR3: TGTGCCAGCAGGGGCACAGGGAATCAGCCCCAGCATTTT.

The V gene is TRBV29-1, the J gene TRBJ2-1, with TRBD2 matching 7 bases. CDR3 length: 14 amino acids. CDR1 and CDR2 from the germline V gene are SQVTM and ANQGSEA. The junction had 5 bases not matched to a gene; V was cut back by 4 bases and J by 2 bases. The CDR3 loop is CSVVLAGPYNEQFF. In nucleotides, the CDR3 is TGCAGCGTTGTTTTAGCGGGCCCCTACAATGAGCAGTTCTTC.

The CDR3 sequence: CASSAQGGVEKLFF. In nucleotides, the CDR3 is TGTGCCAGCAGTGCTCAGGGTGGGGTTGAAAAACTGTTTTTT. This chain uses TRBV2 with TRBJ1-4; D possibly corresponds to TRBD1 (5 bases). CDR3 length: 14 amino acids. Germline CDR1 SNHLY, CDR2 FYNNEI. V dropped 4 bases and J dropped 7 bases, with 13 bases sitting between them.